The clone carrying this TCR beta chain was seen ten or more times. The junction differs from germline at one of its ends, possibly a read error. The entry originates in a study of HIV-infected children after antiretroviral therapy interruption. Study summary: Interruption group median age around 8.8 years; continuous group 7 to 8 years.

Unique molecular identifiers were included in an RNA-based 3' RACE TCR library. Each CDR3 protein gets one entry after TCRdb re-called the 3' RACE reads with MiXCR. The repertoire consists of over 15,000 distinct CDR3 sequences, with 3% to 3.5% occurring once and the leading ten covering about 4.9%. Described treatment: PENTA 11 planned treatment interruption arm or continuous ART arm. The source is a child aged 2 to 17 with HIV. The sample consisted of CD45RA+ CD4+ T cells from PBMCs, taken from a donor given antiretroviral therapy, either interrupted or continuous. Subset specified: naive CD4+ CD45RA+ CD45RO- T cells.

Here the CDR3 DNA reads TGTGCCAGCAGTATAATGGCTAGTCAAAACACCTTGTACTTT. Its translation is CASSIMASQNTLYF. V gene TRBV19 combines with J gene TRBJ2-4; D is undetermined. Germline CDR1 reads LNHDA; CDR2 reads SQIVND (reference sequence). The CDR3 sequence is 14 residues long. Drawing the rest from reference TRBV19 and TRBJ2-4, the complete variable domain is DGGITQSPKYLFRKEGQNVTLSCEQNLNHDAMYWYRQDPGQGLRLIYYSQIVNDFQKGDIAEGYSVSREKKESFPLTVTSAQKNPTAFYLCASSIMASQNTLYFGAGTRLSVL.